This TCR beta chain was found in a study of relationships among human T cell subsets. The CDR3 has 15 amino acids. V was clipped by 4 bases and J by 1 base; unmatched bases: 6. CDR1 and CDR2 from the germline V gene are MDHEN and SYDVKM. In the case of this clonotype: Its antigen is currently unknown.

TCR alpha and beta CDR3s were amplified from mRNA by semiquantitative ARM-PCR. In ARM-PCR, communal superprimers followed tagged nested gene-specific primers for exponential amplification. TCRdb analysed the multiplex PCR reads with MiXCR anew, one entry per CDR3 protein. The sample contains about 13,000 distinct CDR3 sequences, approximately 67% of which appear only once. Bead selections for CD25, CD56 and CD294 left a flow-through collected as Th1 cells. Magnetic beads coated with subset-specific antibodies isolated the T cell subsets. Study outcomes and limitations: Many CDR3s were shared across Th1, Th2 and regulatory subsets.

The J gene is TRBJ2-5, the V gene TRBV28; 7 positions match TRBD2. The sequenced sample consisted of CD4+ Th1 cells sorted from blood. The clonotype originates from a man aged 35-49 years in good health. The CDR3 is CASSSPGGSQETQYF. CDR3 nucleotides: TGTGCCAGCAGTTCTCCGGGGGGATCCCAAGAGACCCAGTACTTC.